This T cell receptor beta chain derives from a study of PD-1 blockade in mismatch repair-deficient tumors. Data came from immunoSEQ multiplex PCR; TCRdb stores just in-frame clones and leaves some out. The repertoire holds fewer than 100,000 clones, with more than 65% as singletons. Unmatched junction bases numbered 8, after V lost 5 bases and J lost 4 bases. There are 16 residues in the CDR3. Germline CDR1 SGHVS, CDR2 FNYEAQ. The source material was peripheral blood, sampled 12 weeks after starting pembrolizumab. This sequence joins TRBV7-6 and TRBJ2-7, with 13 positions matching TRBD2. The TCR comes from an adult with mismatch repair-deficient cancer. The chain's CDR3 is CASSQGLAGAFYEQYF. CDR3 in DNA: TGTGCCAGCAGCCAAGGACTAGCGGGAGCTTTTTACGAGCAGTACTTC.